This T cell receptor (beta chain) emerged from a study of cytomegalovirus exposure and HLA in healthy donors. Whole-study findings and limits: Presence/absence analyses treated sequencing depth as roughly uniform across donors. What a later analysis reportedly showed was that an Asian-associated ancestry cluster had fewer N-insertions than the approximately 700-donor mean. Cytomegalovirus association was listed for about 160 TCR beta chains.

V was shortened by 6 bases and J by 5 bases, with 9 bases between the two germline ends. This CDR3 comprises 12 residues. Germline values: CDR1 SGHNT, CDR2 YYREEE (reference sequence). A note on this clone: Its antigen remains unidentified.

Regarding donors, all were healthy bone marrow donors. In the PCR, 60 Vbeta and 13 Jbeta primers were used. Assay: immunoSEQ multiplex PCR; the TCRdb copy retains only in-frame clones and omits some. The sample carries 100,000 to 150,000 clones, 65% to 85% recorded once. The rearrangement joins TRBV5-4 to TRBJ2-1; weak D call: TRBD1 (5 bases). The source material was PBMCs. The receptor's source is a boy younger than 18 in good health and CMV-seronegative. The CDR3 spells CASTLQDNEQFF. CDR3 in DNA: TGTGCCAGCACCCTACAGGACAATGAGCAGTTCTTC.